This T cell receptor (beta chain) is from a study of tumor and adjacent non-tumor tissue in lung cancer. Broader study findings: Compared with tumor, normal lung showed significantly lower TCR diversity.

Per germline, CDR1 SGHNT and CDR2 YENEEA. This CDR3 is 15 amino acids long. This sample's RNA came from whole unsorted tissue. A modified ARM-PCR protocol with three rounds of nested PCR amplified TCRbeta. Each CDR3 protein is one row after TCRdb ran MiXCR on the multiplex PCR reads. The sample lists approximately 120,000 distinct CDR3 sequences; about 75% were seen once. With respect to this clonotype: Its target is not known. Relative to the germline gene, one junction end is altered; a read error may explain this.

The sequencing sample was made of lung tumor tissue. This clonotype originated in a woman aged 55-75 years with non-small cell lung cancer. V and J are TRBV11-3 and TRBJ2-1, with D maybe TRBD1 (6 bases). The CDR3 DNA follows: TGTGCCAGCAGCTTAGCAGGGGACAAGTACAATGAACAGTTCTTC. Protein product: CASSLAGDKYNEQFF.